This T cell receptor (beta chain) was captured by sequencing in a study of CD8 T cells in ankylosing spondylitis. Findings and caveats of the study: The clones that were linked to disease were reported to be significantly enriched in matched synovial fluid samples from ankylosing spondylitis patients. Past research had described some motif variants in reactive arthritis synovial fluid and blood.

To note about this clonotype: Its antigen remains unknown.

Each CDR3 protein gets one entry after TCRdb re-called the 5' RACE reads with MiXCR. The sample includes under 200,000 distinct CDR3 sequences, approximately 10% seen only once; the top ten take over 13%. Germline-derived CDR1 and CDR2 are LGHDT and YNNKEL (reference sequence). The V gene end was trimmed by 4 bases and the J gene end by 5 bases; junction bases not matched to a gene: 3. This CDR3 spans 15 amino acids. The rearrangement joins TRBV3-1 to TRBJ2-1, with 12 bases that match TRBD1. This clonotype originated in a female donor with ankylosing spondylitis or in good health (not recorded which). The sample was blood, either unsorted or a sorted T cell fraction (not recorded which). The CDR3 DNA is TGTGCCAGCAGCCGGGACAGGGGGCGGAACAATGAGCAGTTCTTC. This codes for CASSRDRGRNNEQFF.